A single sample is the source of the 23 T cell receptor beta chains below, sequenced in a study of shared clonotypes between healthy human individuals. The protocol was immunoSEQ multiplex PCR, while the TCRdb copy is restricted to in-frame clones and leaves out a portion. The sample contains about 470,000 clones, about 85% of which appear only once. Sequencing was done on a sample of PBMCs. The receptors originated from a woman aged 40 to 50 in good health. Some clones in this sample may be carry-over from other donors' samples.

The genes are TRBV7-3 and TRBJ2-1; TRBD2 aligns across 8 bases. The CDR3 runs 14 residues. With V trimmed by 5 bases and J by 9 bases, 9 bases remained unmatched. CDR1 SGHTA and CDR2 FQGTGA come from the germline V gene. CDR3 DNA: TGTGCCAGCAGCCCGGGACTAGAATTGACTGAGCAGTTCTTC. It yields the protein CASSPGLELTEQFF. The full variable domain, with the rest looked up from reference TRBV7-3 and TRBJ2-1, is GAGVSQTPSNKVTEKGKYVELRCDPISGHTALYWYRQSLGQGPEFLIYFQGTGAADDSGLPNDRFFAVRPEGSVSTLKIQRTERGDSAVYLCASSPGLELTEQFFGPGTRLTVL.

In its sample, this clone was seen many times. The chain employs TRBV20-1 and TRBJ1-5; D ambiguous. This CDR3 is 11 amino acids long. Germline V lookup: CDR1 DFQATT, CDR2 SNEGSKA (reference sequence). The V and J ends lost 3 bases and 4 bases respectively, with 4 bases between them. Here the CDR3 DNA reads TGCAGTGCTAGTGGGAATCAGCCCCAGCATTTT. Translating it yields CSASGNQPQHF.

The chain couples TRBV27 to TRBJ1-2; no clear D. The CDR3 loop spans 13 amino acids. V gave up 3 bases and J gave up 2 bases, with 7 bases separating them. Germline V gene data show CDR1 as MNHEY and CDR2 as SMNVEV (reference sequence). CDR3 amino acids: CASSLRWNYGYTF. The CDR3 region has the DNA TGTGCCAGCAGTTTGCGGTGGAACTATGGCTACACCTTC.

The chain couples TRBV9 to TRBJ1-4; D is perhaps TRBD1 (6 bases). Deletions cut 4 bases from V and 4 bases from J, with 14 bases between. This CDR3 is built from 15 residues. CDR1 and CDR2 (germline): SGDLS, YYNGEE. CDR3 nucleotide sequence: TGTGCCAGCAGCACCTCCGGGACACGTAATGAAAAACTGTTTTTT. This sequence encodes CASSTSGTRNEKLFF.

J is TRBJ2-3 and V is TRBV6-1; no firm D call. The CDR3 has 15 amino acids. CDR1 MNHNS and CDR2 SASEGT come from the germline V gene. V dropped 5 bases and J dropped 0 bases, with 12 bases sitting between them. The DNA for the CDR3 is TGTGCCAGCAGTTCGGACGCCCCTAGCACAGATACGCAGTATTTT. Translating gives CASSSDAPSTDTQYF.

CDR3 protein: CATSRGAGSAYEQYF. The DNA of the CDR3 is TGTGCCACGAGTAGGGGGGCGGGGTCCGCATACGAGCAGTACTTC. This chain uses TRBV30 with TRBJ2-7; the D gene could be TRBD1 or TRBD2 (6 bases each). This CDR3 is 15 amino acids long. CDR1 GTSNPN and CDR2 SVGIG come from the germline V gene (reference sequence). V was clipped by 8 bases and J by 4 bases, with 24 bases between them. Complete variable domain (other parts from reference TRBV30 and TRBJ2-7): SQTIHQWPATLVQPVGSPLSLECTVEGTSNPNLYWYRQAAGRGLQLLFYSVGIGQISSEVPQNLSASRPQDRQFILSSKKLLLSDSGFYLCATSRGAGSAYEQYFGPGTRLTVT.

CDR3: CAIGSGATNEKLFF. In DNA form, the CDR3 reads TGTGCCATCGGTTCGGGTGCAACTAATGAAAAACTGTTTTTT. The V gene is TRBV10-3, the J gene TRBJ1-4; no reliable D call. The CDR3 is 14 residues long. Germline values: CDR1 ENHRY, CDR2 SYGVKD. V lost 8 bases to trimming and J lost 0 bases, with 10 bases between them.

The rearrangement uses TRBV10-3 and TRBJ2-1; D is undetermined. The length of the CDR3 is 13 residues. Germline CDR1 and CDR2: ENHRY and SYGVKD. V lost 4 bases and J 10 bases, leaving 14 bases between the germline ends. CDR3 DNA: TGTGCCATCAGTGGGGTGCTAGGCGCAGAGCAGTTCTTC. This translates into CAISGVLGAEQFF.

This chain joins TRBV19 and TRBJ2-3; no clear D gene. The CDR3 totals 16 residues. With 6 bases removed from V and 3 bases from J, the gap between germline ends came to 19 bases. CDR1 LNHDA and CDR2 SQIVND come from the germline V gene (reference sequence). The CDR3: CASRARGDRLTDTQYF. CDR3 nucleotides: TGTGCCAGTAGGGCCAGAGGTGACCGGCTAACAGATACGCAGTATTTT. Drawing the rest from reference TRBV19 and TRBJ2-3, the complete variable domain is DGGITQSPKYLFRKEGQNVTLSCEQNLNHDAMYWYRQDPGQGLRLIYYSQIVNDFQKGDIAEGYSVSREKKESFPLTVTSAQKNPTAFYLCASRARGDRLTDTQYFGPGTRLTVL.

This chain links TRBV16 with TRBJ2-5; the D is unclear. This CDR3 has 15 amino acids. Germline V CDR1 and CDR2: KGHSY, FQNENV. Trimming left V 3 bases short and J 5 bases short, with 16 bases between. CDR3 DNA sequence: TGTGCCAGCAGCCATTTCGGAAGGGTTGGGGAGACCCAGTACTTC. It encodes CASSHFGRVGETQYF.

The J gene is TRBJ2-6, the V gene TRBV19; a possible D gene is TRBD1 (6 bases). The CDR3 length is 16 residues. The ends were cut back, 7 bases at V and 0 bases at J, with 13 bases in the middle. Per the germline V gene, CDR1 is LNHDA and CDR2 is SQIVND (reference sequence). The CDR3 DNA is TGTGCCAGTAAGGGGGAGACCCCCTCTGGGGCCAACGTCCTGACTTTC. It translates to CASKGETPSGANVLTF. Variable domain in full (rest from reference TRBV19 and TRBJ2-6): DGGITQSPKYLFRKEGQNVTLSCEQNLNHDAMYWYRQDPGQGLRLIYYSQIVNDFQKGDIAEGYSVSREKKESFPLTVTSAQKNPTAFYLCASKGETPSGANVLTFGAGSRLTVL.

The chain combines TRBV7-9 with TRBJ1-3, with D perhaps matching TRBD1 (6 bases). Between the trimmed V and J ends, which lost 5 bases and 4 bases, there was a span of 12 bases. Germline CDR1 reads SEHNR; CDR2 reads FQNEAQ (reference sequence). The CDR3 runs 14 residues. Here the CDR3 reads CASSLRGDGNTIYF. The CDR3 DNA sequence: TGTGCCAGCAGCCTAAGGGGGGACGGAAACACCATATATTTT.

This rearrangement joins TRBV2 to TRBJ2-7; possible D gene TRBD2, 6 bases. This CDR3 region has 14 residues. The ends were cut back, 6 bases at V and 4 bases at J, with 16 bases in the middle. CDR1 is SNHLY, CDR2 FYNNEI, per germline. This chain's CDR3 is CASSAGRGGYEQYF. DNA for the CDR3: TGTGCCAGCAGCGCTGGGCGGGGTGGGTACGAGCAGTACTTC.

This chain uses TRBV5-1 with TRBJ2-7; D gene unclear. The length of the CDR3 is 15 residues. Germline CDR1 SGHRS, CDR2 YFSETQ. V shed 0 bases and J shed 2 bases, with 12 bases lying between them. CDR3 DNA: TGCGCCAGCAGCTTGGATCTGACGTCAACCTACGAGCAGTACTTC. Amino acid sequence: CASSLDLTSTYEQYF.

This chain joins TRBV9 and TRBJ2-7, with 12 bases fitting TRBD2. The V gene's germline CDR1 is SGDLS and CDR2 YYNGEE. Trimming removed 0 bases from V and 2 bases from J; junction bases left unmatched: 6. CDR3 size: 17 residues. This CDR3 reads CASSVGTSGGQTYEQYF. CDR3 DNA: TGTGCCAGCAGCGTAGGCACTAGCGGGGGGCAAACCTACGAGCAGTACTTC. Based on the CDR3 plus reference TRBV9 and TRBJ2-7, the full variable domain is DSGVTQTPKHLITATGQRVTLRCSPRSGDLSVYWYQQSLDQGLQFLIQYYNGEERAKGNILERFSAQQFPDLHSELNLSSLELGDSALYFCASSVGTSGGQTYEQYFGPGTRLTVT.

In this sample, this clone turned up a few times. The chain links TRBV30 to TRBJ2-2; weak D call: TRBD1 (5 bases). The V and J ends lost 0 bases and 5 bases respectively, with 10 bases between them. The CDR3 covers 14 residues. From germline, CDR1 is GTSNPN and CDR2 SVGIG (reference sequence). CDR3: CAWSVLRQTGELFF. The CDR3, as DNA: TGTGCCTGGAGTGTACTTCGACAGACCGGGGAGCTGTTTTTT.

The chain is built from TRBV9 and TRBJ1-2; D is perhaps TRBD1 (6 bases). This CDR3 spans 18 amino acids. V was clipped by 4 bases and J by 7 bases, with 29 bases between them. The V gene's germline CDR1 is SGDLS and CDR2 YYNGEE. DNA of the CDR3: TGTGCCAGCAGCACCTTTTCGACGGGACACCCGGACAATCCTGGCTACACCTTC. It codes for CASSTFSTGHPDNPGYTF.

This chain joins TRBV5-1 and TRBJ2-1; 9 nucleotides align to TRBD2. This CDR3 contains 15 residues. Trimming at V came to 4 bases and at J to 9 bases, leaving 11 bases not matched to a gene. Germline loops: CDR1 SGHRS, CDR2 YFSETQ. DNA for the CDR3: TGCGCCAGCAGCCCCGAGGCTAGCGGGGTCTTTGAGCAGTTCTTC. Encoded protein: CASSPEASGVFEQFF. The full variable domain, with the rest looked up from reference TRBV5-1 and TRBJ2-1, is KAGVTQTPRYLIKTRGQQVTLSCSPISGHRSVSWYQQTPGQGLQFLFEYFSETQRNKGNFPGRFSGRQFSNSRSEMNVSTLELGDSALYLCASSPEASGVFEQFFGPGTRLTVL.

The V gene is TRBV28, the J gene TRBJ1-4, with D hard to call. The CDR3 extends over 13 amino acids. The germline gives CDR1 MDHEN, CDR2 SYDVKM. With 4 bases removed from V and 8 bases from J, the gap between germline ends came to 11 bases. The CDR3 nucleotides read TGTGCCAGCAGTTATGGACTGGAAGAAAAACTGTTTTTT. It translates to CASSYGLEEKLFF.

The chain couples TRBV5-6 to TRBJ1-2, with D possibly matching TRBD1 (5 bases). Looked up from germline, CDR1 is SGHDT and CDR2 is YYEEEE. The V and J ends lost 0 bases and 5 bases respectively, with 8 bases between them. The CDR3 is 13 residues long. The DNA of the CDR3 is TGTGCCAGCAGCTTGGGCAGGGATTATGGCTACACCTTC. It is translated as CASSLGRDYGYTF.

This clone has just a few counts. This rearrangement joins TRBV6-6 to TRBJ1-5; D is ambiguous. The V gene's germline CDR1 is MNHNY and CDR2 SVGAGI (reference sequence). V was pared by 2 bases and J by 5 bases, with 7 bases between. This CDR3 has 13 amino acids. CDR3 DNA: TGTGCCAGCAGTTACAGGGATTATCAGCCCCAGCATTTT. Protein: CASSYRDYQPQHF.

This clone is a singleton in its sample. J is TRBJ2-1 and V is TRBV4-3; 7 bases fit TRBD2. This CDR3 is built from 16 residues. Germline V CDR1 and CDR2: LGHNA, YSLEER. The junction had 6 bases not matched to a gene; V was cut back by 1 base and J by 3 bases. The chain's CDR3 is CASSQAPIAGYNEQFF. CDR3 in DNA: TGCGCCAGCAGCCAAGCCCCCATAGCGGGCTACAATGAGCAGTTCTTC.

J is TRBJ1-1 and V is TRBV28, with D perhaps matching TRBD1 (5 bases). The CDR3 totals 16 residues. V lost 2 bases, J lost 4 bases, and 17 bases lay in between. CDR1 is MDHEN and CDR2 is SYDVKM in the germline V gene. The CDR3 DNA sequence: TGTGCCAGCAGTTTACCCCTTATCGGGGGAGGCACTGAAGCTTTCTTT. This sequence encodes CASSLPLIGGGTEAFF.